A single T cell receptor beta chain is shown here with its context. Its matching antigen is unknown. The data were taken from a study of graft-versus-host responses after intestinal transplantation. Whole-study context: Recipients obtained multivisceral, liver-intestinal, or isolated intestinal transplants.

After removal of 4 bases from V and 1 base from J, the junction contained 6 bases not matched to a gene. Germline lookup yields CDR1 SGDLS and CDR2 YYNGEE. The CDR3 runs 16 residues. Repertoires were generated with immunoSEQ multiplex PCR, while TCRdb's copy carries only in-frame clones and drops some. The sample has 70,000 to 100,000 clones, 85% to 90% seen once; the top ten hold around 0.35%. The material was unstimulated CD4+ T cells sorted from spleen or lymph node cells, obtained before intestinal transplant. The TCR comes from a human donor who received an intestinal transplant. The J gene is TRBJ2-2, the V gene TRBV9; 8 nucleotides match TRBD1. CDR3 coding DNA: TGTGCCAGCAGCCCCTGGACAGGGTGGAACACCGGGGAGCTGTTTTTT. Its protein is CASSPWTGWNTGELFF.